The rows below give T cell receptor beta chains drawn from one sample of a study of T cell repertoires in cytomegalovirus infection. MiXCR, applied by TCRdb to the reads, yields one record per CDR3 protein. The sample holds hundreds of thousands of distinct CDR3 sequences; approximately 42% are singletons and the top ten take 40% to 50%. These TCRs are of unknown antigen specificity. The source was cultured PBMCs, collected from culture after CMV antigen stimulation. These receptors were collected from a human donor in good health (CMV status not recorded). Some clones in this sample may be carry-over from other donors' samples. CDR3s include the opening cysteine and the closing phenylalanine or tryptophan.

TRBV7-2	TRBJ2-7	CASSLGPAGQGRYEQYF
TRBV4-2	TRBJ2-1	CASSFRLAGGPAYNEQFF
TRBV29-1	TRBJ2-7	CSVGLSYEQYF
TRBV20-1	TRBJ2-7	CSARDPVGGEQYF
TRBV4-1	TRBJ2-2	CASSQDGGNTGELFF
TRBV18	TRBJ1-5	CASSPVYRNQPQHF
TRBV7-2	TRBJ2-3	CASSTPGAGTQYF
TRBV20-1	TRBJ2-1	CSAGRDTDYNEQFF
TRBV4-2	TRBJ1-1	CASSQLPPREAFF
TRBV7-2	TRBJ2-2	CASTVKGNTGELFF
TRBV15	TRBJ2-6	CATSREWQGTPSGANVLTF
TRBV6-2/TRBV6-3	TRBJ2-7	CASSYPLKGRKYEQYF
TRBV7-2	TRBJ2-3	CASSLVPQGADTQYF
TRBV29-1	TRBJ2-7	CSVGMDSASYEQYF
TRBV5-5	TRBJ1-4	CASSFGTGFATYEKLFF
TRBV23-1	TRBJ2-1	CASSPTFAGGPSSYNEQFF
TRBV4-1	TRBJ1-1	CASSQDRGVNTEAFF
TRBV6-2/TRBV6-3	TRBJ1-5	CASSEDGNQPQHF
TRBV11-2	TRBJ2-1	CASSLRVESLGGSYNEQFF
TRBV11-2	TRBJ2-1	CASSLNRASYNEQFF
TRBV7-9	TRBJ2-7	CASSLATSIYYEQYF
TRBV4-3	TRBJ1-4	CASSQTGGATNEKLFF
TRBV20-1	TRBJ2-3	CSARSDTDTQYF
TRBV5-4	TRBJ1-2	CASSLDRETYTF
TRBV7-2	TRBJ2-1	CASSLPIGRAETSGSSYNEQFF
TRBV7-2	TRBJ2-7	CASSRGRRYTVDEQYF
TRBV20-1	TRBJ2-2	CSADSPRTGELFF
TRBV7-6	TRBJ2-1	CASSPELAGEPNEQFF
TRBV20-1	TRBJ2-7	CSARRGAYEQYF
TRBV13	TRBJ2-5	CASSLNSGRAGDQETQYF
TRBV6-2/TRBV6-3	TRBJ2-6	CAGGISGANVLTF
TRBV2	TRBJ2-7	CASRGPSNSYEQYF
TRBV4-1	TRBJ2-3	CASSHPSMGASTDTQYF
TRBV7-2	TRBJ2-5	CASSLARGASLRTQYF
TRBV7-2	TRBJ2-1	CASSLWGTANSYNEQFF
TRBV6-2/TRBV6-3	TRBJ2-1	CASEDGDSSYNEQFF
TRBV30	TRBJ1-1	CAWTRGDNTEAFF